This record looks at one T cell receptor (beta chain) sequence and its context. This specimen belongs to a study of blood T cell repertoires in COVID-19. For the study at large: Sites in the United States, Italy and Spain provided acute and convalescent COVID-19 samples. The cDNA or gDNA used as material had been derived from T cells, B-cell-depleted T cells, or PBMCs.

Authors' data handling: Estimated nucleated cell counts came from reference gene primer amplification. The assay was immunoSEQ multiplex PCR, and TCRdb's table has in-frame clones only and misses some. The V and J calls and clone size come from that table; D and trimming were worked out from the DNA. The sample has 100,000 or so clones, approximately 90% seen once; the top ten hold around 0.94%. This TCR was sampled from a man aged 55 to 70 with acute or convalescent COVID-19. The sequenced sample was peripheral blood.

The CDR3 here is CATSAAGDGYTF. Written as DNA, the CDR3 is TGTGCCACCAGTGCGGCAGGCGACGGCTACACCTTC. The chain is built from TRBV24-1 and TRBJ1-2; D is unresolved. Between the trimmed V and J ends, which lost 5 bases and 8 bases, there was a span of 11 bases. This CDR3 spans 12 amino acids. Germline CDR1 is KGHDR and CDR2 is SFDVKD.